The 22 T cell receptor beta chains in this list originate from one sample, sequenced in a study of CD8 T cells in ankylosing spondylitis. The antigens of these receptors remain unknown. TCRdb used MiXCR to reprocess the 5' RACE reads, holding one entry per CDR3 protein. The profile covers 450,000 or so distinct CDR3 sequences, with about 24% appearing a single time and about 0.89% taken by the ten largest. Study-level results: Ankylosing spondylitis blood seemed to carry a telltale TCR beta motif made of several highly homologous variants.

Sample: blood, either unsorted or a sorted T cell fraction (not recorded which). The receptor source for this set is a male donor with ankylosing spondylitis.

The chain employs TRBV7-9 and TRBJ1-1, with 12 positions matching TRBD1. Per germline, CDR1 SEHNR and CDR2 FQNEAQ (reference sequence). CDR3 length: 15 residues. Trimming removed 5 bases from V and 4 bases from J; junction bases left unmatched: 5. CDR3 in DNA: TGTGCCAGCAGCCCGGGACAGGGGGCCACCACTGAAGCTTTCTTT. It is translated as CASSPGQGATTEAFF.

There are a few counts of this clonotype. This rearrangement joins TRBV15 to TRBJ2-3, with a tentative D call TRBD2 (6 bases). The germline V and J ends were trimmed by 0 bases and 0 bases, with 10 bases remaining between them. Germline V gene sequence: CDR1 LNHNV, CDR2 YYDKDF (reference sequence). The CDR3 sequence is 16 residues long. The CDR3 loop reads CATSRDGGRSTDTQYF. Here the CDR3 DNA reads TGTGCCACCAGCAGAGATGGGGGGAGAAGCACAGATACGCAGTATTTT.

The rearrangement joins TRBV7-2 to TRBJ1-2; the D gene is possibly TRBD1 (5 bases). Trimming stripped 1 base from V and 4 bases from J, with 16 bases between. The CDR3 loop spans 16 amino acids. Per germline, CDR1 SGHTA and CDR2 FQGNSA. In DNA form, the CDR3 reads TGTGCCAGCAGCTTAGGGGTGGGGGGTCGTGGCTATGGCTACACCTTC. This encodes CASSLGVGGRGYGYTF. Variable domain in full (rest from reference TRBV7-2 and TRBJ1-2): GAGVSQSPSNKVTEKGKDVELRCDPISGHTALYWYRQSLGQGLEFLIYFQGNSAPDKSGLPSDRFSAERTGGSVSTLTIQRTQQEDSAVYLCASSLGVGGRGYGYTFGSGTRLTVV.

J is TRBJ1-2 and V is TRBV7-8, with D perhaps matching TRBD1 (6 bases). Germline V gives CDR1 SGHVS, CDR2 FQNEAQ. The CDR3 covers 16 residues. Trimming left V 5 bases short and J 6 bases short, with 22 bases between. CDR3 sequence (DNA): TGTGCCAGCAGCCTCAACAACAGGGAAGTCGATCATGGCTACACCTTC. This sequence encodes CASSLNNREVDHGYTF.

V and J are TRBV20-1 and TRBJ2-1; 14 bases line up with TRBD2. This CDR3 has 16 residues. The V gene end was trimmed by 6 bases and the J gene end by 2 bases; junction bases not matched to a gene: 6. Germline CDR1 is DFQATT and CDR2 is SNEGSKA (reference sequence). The DNA for the CDR3 is TGCAGTGCGGGACTAGCGGGAGATCGGGCCTACAATGAGCAGTTCTTC. It is translated as CSAGLAGDRAYNEQFF.

The V gene is TRBV20-1, the J gene TRBJ2-1; 7 nucleotides match TRBD1. Germline V gives CDR1 DFQATT, CDR2 SNEGSKA (reference sequence). V lost 5 bases, J lost 0 bases, and 13 bases stayed unmatched. This CDR3 has 17 amino acids. The CDR3 nucleotides are TGCAGTGCTGAAGTGACAGGGCCTCTGAGCTCCTACAATGAGCAGTTCTTC. Translation gives CSAEVTGPLSSYNEQFF.

The gene calls are TRBV12-3 or TRBV12-4 and TRBJ1-3; D unclear. Trimming removed 3 bases from V and 3 bases from J, with 6 bases in between. This CDR3 has 13 amino acids. The CDR3 bases are TGTGCCAGCAGTTTCGGCGGTGGAAACACCATATATTTT. Amino acid sequence: CASSFGGGNTIYF.

The chain links TRBV12-3 or TRBV12-4 to TRBJ2-4; 7 bases match TRBD1. V shed 6 bases, J shed 1 base, and the junction held 3 bases outside the gene matches. This CDR3 has 14 residues. The DNA of the CDR3 is TGTGCCAGCAGCCAGACAGGGGCCAAAAACATTCAGTACTTC. Protein sequence: CASSQTGAKNIQYF.

This clonotype was detected only a few times. The chain is built from TRBV11-2 and TRBJ1-1; D is undetermined. V lost 1 base and J lost 2, with 8 bases in between. The CDR3 sequence is 14 residues long. Germline CDR1 is SGHAT and CDR2 is FQNNGV. The CDR3: CASSLGRQNTEAFF. CDR3 bases: TGTGCCAGCAGCTTAGGACGCCAAAACACTGAAGCTTTCTTT.

This clonotype was detected only a few times. V is TRBV7-9 and J is TRBJ2-7; D unclear. Between the trimmed V and J ends, which lost 2 bases and 1 base, there was a span of 9 bases. Per the germline V gene, CDR1 is SEHNR and CDR2 is FQNEAQ (reference sequence). The CDR3 has 14 residues. CDR3 sequence (DNA): TGTGCCAGCAGCTTACGATCAGAGTCCTACGAGCAGTACTTC. Residues: CASSLRSESYEQYF.

This clonotype was recorded a few times. The chain combines TRBV3-1 with TRBJ2-1, with D uncertain. V dropped 4 bases and J dropped 3 bases, with 10 bases sitting between them. Germline V gene sequence: CDR1 LGHDT, CDR2 YNNKEL (reference sequence). The CDR3 consists of 14 residues. The CDR3 DNA follows: TGTGCCAGCAGCCGGCTAGTCGGCTACAATGAGCAGTTCTTC. It codes for CASSRLVGYNEQFF.

This clonotype was seen more than once but under ten times. The genes are TRBV2 and TRBJ1-5; 8 bases map to TRBD1. The J segment lost 1 base and the V segment lost 7 bases, leaving 6 bases of the junction unmatched. This CDR3 has 15 amino acids. The germline CDR1 and CDR2 sequences are SNHLY and FYNNEI. CDR3 DNA: TGTGCCAGCATTCTCGACAGGGGAAGCAATCAGCCCCAGCATTTT. Protein: CASILDRGSNQPQHF.

This clonotype was observed a few times. This chain links TRBV18 with TRBJ2-1; 7 nucleotides match TRBD1. The CDR3 contains 14 residues. V gave up 3 bases and J gave up 4 bases; unmatched junction bases: 3. Germline V gives CDR1 KGHSH, CDR2 LQKENI. For the CDR3, the DNA is TGTGCCAGCTCACCGCAGGGGGAGTACAATGAGCAGTTCTTC. This sequence encodes CASSPQGEYNEQFF.

This clonotype was detected only a few times. As DNA, the CDR3 is TGTGCCAGCAGCTTAGGGGGGTACTTGAACACTGAAGCTTTCTTT. Residues: CASSLGGYLNTEAFF. V and J are TRBV7-9 and TRBJ1-1; D possibly corresponds to TRBD1 (5 bases). V was cut by 1 base and J by 0 bases, with 9 bases left in between. Germline V gene lookup returns CDR1 SEHNR and CDR2 FQNEAQ (reference sequence). The CDR3 is made up of 15 amino acids.

This clonotype was counted ten times or more. The chain combines TRBV29-1 with TRBJ2-5; a possible D gene is TRBD2 (6 bases). The ends were cut back, 7 bases at V and 2 bases at J, with 20 bases in the middle. The CDR3 runs 15 residues. The germline gives CDR1 SQVTM, CDR2 ANQGSEA. As DNA, the CDR3 is TGCAGCGCCTCTCAGGGTAGCGGAGCTCAAGAGACCCAGTACTTC. Encoded protein: CSASQGSGAQETQYF.

This clonotype was recorded a few times. This chain links TRBV27 with TRBJ2-2, with TRBD1 as a possible D gene (5 bases). V lost 5 bases, J lost 1 base, and 11 bases lay in between. The germline CDR1 and CDR2 sequences are MNHEY and SMNVEV (reference sequence). The CDR3 is 15 amino acids. The CDR3 protein is CASSPLTENTGELFF. Here the CDR3 DNA reads TGTGCCAGCAGTCCTCTGACAGAGAACACCGGGGAGCTGTTTTTT.

This chain links TRBV2 with TRBJ2-5; 9 nucleotides match TRBD2. The V segment lost 1 base and the J segment 5 bases; nucleotides outside the gene matches: 5. This CDR3 is built from 15 residues. CDR1 SNHLY and CDR2 FYNNEI come from the germline V gene. Written as DNA, the CDR3 is TGTGCCAGCAGTGAAGTAGCGGGAGTGAGGGAGACCCAGTACTTC. Protein sequence: CASSEVAGVRETQYF.

This clonotype was counted at least ten times. The chain employs TRBV2 and TRBJ1-2; tentative D call: TRBD1 (6 bases). Germline V gene data show CDR1 as SNHLY and CDR2 as FYNNEI. This CDR3 is built from 13 residues. V lost 7 bases and J 5 bases, leaving 14 bases between the germline ends. As DNA, the CDR3 is TGTGCCAGCACAACACCCCAGGGGTATGGCTACACCTTC. Its protein product is CASTTPQGYGYTF.

The rearrangement links TRBV7-2 to TRBJ2-2; perhaps TRBD1 as D (6 bases). V shed 5 bases and J shed 9 bases, with 13 bases lying between them. Germline CDR1 reads SGHTA; CDR2 reads FQGNSA. This CDR3 spans 13 amino acids. This CDR3 reads CASSQNRDRELFF. In DNA form, the CDR3 reads TGTGCCAGCAGCCAAAACAGGGACCGGGAGCTGTTTTTT.

This clonotype was observed a handful of times. The V call is TRBV4-2, the J call TRBJ1-1; D gene uncertain. Germline V gene lookup returns CDR1 LGHNA and CDR2 YNFKEQ. CDR3 length: 14 amino acids. The V gene lost 0 bases and the J gene lost 5 bases, with 10 bases spanning the gap. The CDR3 DNA follows: TGTGCCAGCAGCCAAGACTACTCGGGAACTGAAGCTTTCTTT. The encoded protein is CASSQDYSGTEAFF.

The chain combines TRBV11-2 with TRBJ1-1; D is undetermined. CDR1 and CDR2 (germline): SGHAT, FQNNGV. This CDR3 is 14 amino acids long. V lost 8 bases to trimming and J lost 1 base, with 14 bases between them. The CDR3 is CASWNRRANTEAFF. CDR3 coding DNA: TGTGCCAGCTGGAACCGGAGGGCGAACACTGAAGCTTTCTTT.

J is TRBJ2-1 and V is TRBV3-1; 7 nucleotides align to TRBD2. The CDR3 length is 14 residues. Trimming removed 6 bases from V and 9 bases from J; junction bases left unmatched: 11. The germline CDR1 and CDR2 sequences are LGHDT and YNNKEL (reference sequence). As DNA, the CDR3 is TGTGCCAGCAGGCTAGAGCGGGGTGGGGGTGAGCAGTTCTTC. Translation: CASRLERGGGEQFF.